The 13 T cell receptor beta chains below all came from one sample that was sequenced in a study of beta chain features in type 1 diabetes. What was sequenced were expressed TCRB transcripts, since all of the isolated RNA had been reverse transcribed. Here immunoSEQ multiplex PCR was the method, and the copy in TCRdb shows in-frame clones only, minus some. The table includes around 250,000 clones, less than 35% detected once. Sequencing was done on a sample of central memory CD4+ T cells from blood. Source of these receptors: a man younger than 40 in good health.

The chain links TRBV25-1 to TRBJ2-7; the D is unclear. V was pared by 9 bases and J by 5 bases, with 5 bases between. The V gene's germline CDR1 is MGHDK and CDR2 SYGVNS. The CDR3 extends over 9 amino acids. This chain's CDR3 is CARQNEQYF. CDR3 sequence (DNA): TGTGCCAGACAGAACGAGCAGTACTTC.

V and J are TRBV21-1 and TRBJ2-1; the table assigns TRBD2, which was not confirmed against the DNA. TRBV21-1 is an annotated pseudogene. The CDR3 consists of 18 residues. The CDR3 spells CASSTLTLDGLEIDEQFF. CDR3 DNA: TGTGCCAGCAGCACGCTGACCCTCGATGGACTAGAGATCGATGAGCAGTTCTTC.

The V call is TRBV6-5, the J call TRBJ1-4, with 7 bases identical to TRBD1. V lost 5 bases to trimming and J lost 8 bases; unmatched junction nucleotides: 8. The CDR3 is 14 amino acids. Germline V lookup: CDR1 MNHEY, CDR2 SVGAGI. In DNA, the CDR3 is TGTGCCAGCAGTCCTGCCCCGGGACAGGAAAAACTGTTTTTT. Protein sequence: CASSPAPGQEKLFF.

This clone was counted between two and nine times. Here the CDR3 DNA reads TGCAGCGTCTCAGAGGGACTACGGAAGATATCGGGCAAAAACATTCAGTACTTC. It codes for CSVSEGLRKISGKNIQYF. The chain has TRBV29-1 and TRBJ2-4; TRBD2 matches 7 bases. Germline V lookup: CDR1 SQVTM, CDR2 ANQGSEA. The CDR3 extends over 18 amino acids. After removal of 6 bases from V and 3 bases from J, the junction contained 20 bases not matched to a gene.

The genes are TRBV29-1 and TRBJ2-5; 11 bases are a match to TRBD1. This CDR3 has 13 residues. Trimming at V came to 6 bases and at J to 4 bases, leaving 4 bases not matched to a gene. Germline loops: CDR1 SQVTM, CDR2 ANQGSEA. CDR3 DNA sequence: TGCAGCGTGGACAGGGGGCACGGAGAGACCCAGTACTTC. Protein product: CSVDRGHGETQYF.

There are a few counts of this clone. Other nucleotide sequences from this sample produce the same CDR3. The CDR3 spells CSVAPGRGNEQFF. CDR3 coding DNA: TGCAGCGTGGCACCGGGACGTGGCAATGAGCAGTTCTTC. The chain uses TRBV29-1 and TRBJ2-1, with D perhaps assigned TRBD1 or TRBD2 (5 bases each). The ends were cut back, 6 bases at V and 6 bases at J, with 15 bases in the middle. The CDR3 spans 13 residues. The germline V gene encodes CDR1 SQVTM and CDR2 ANQGSEA.

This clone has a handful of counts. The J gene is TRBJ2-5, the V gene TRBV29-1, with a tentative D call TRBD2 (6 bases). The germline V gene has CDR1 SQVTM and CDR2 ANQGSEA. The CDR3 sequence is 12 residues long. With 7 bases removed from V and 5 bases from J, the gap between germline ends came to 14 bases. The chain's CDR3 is CSADPGRETQYF. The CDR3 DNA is TGCAGCGCCGACCCGGGGAGGGAGACCCAGTACTTC.

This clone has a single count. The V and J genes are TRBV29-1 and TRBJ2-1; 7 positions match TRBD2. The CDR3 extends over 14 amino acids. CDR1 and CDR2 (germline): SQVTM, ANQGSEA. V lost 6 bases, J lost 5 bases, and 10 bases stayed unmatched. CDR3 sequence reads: CSVSPKLANNEQFF. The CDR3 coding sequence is TGCAGCGTCTCCCCAAAACTAGCGAACAATGAGCAGTTCTTC.

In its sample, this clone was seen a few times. The CDR3 nucleotides read TGCAGCGTTGAAAGGGGTGTGAGCGGAGAGACCCAGTACTTC. Its protein product is CSVERGVSGETQYF. This chain links TRBV29-1 with TRBJ2-5; the D call may be TRBD1 or TRBD2 (5 bases each). The CDR3 extends over 14 amino acids. V was shortened by 2 bases and J by 4 bases, with 14 bases between the two germline ends. Germline V gives CDR1 SQVTM, CDR2 ANQGSEA.

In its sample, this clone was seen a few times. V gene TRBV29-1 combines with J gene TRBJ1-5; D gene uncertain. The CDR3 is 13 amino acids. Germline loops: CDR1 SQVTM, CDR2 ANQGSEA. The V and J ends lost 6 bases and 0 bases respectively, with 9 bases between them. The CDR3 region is CSVGYNSNQPQHF. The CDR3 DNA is TGCAGCGTAGGGTATAATAGCAATCAGCCCCAGCATTTT.

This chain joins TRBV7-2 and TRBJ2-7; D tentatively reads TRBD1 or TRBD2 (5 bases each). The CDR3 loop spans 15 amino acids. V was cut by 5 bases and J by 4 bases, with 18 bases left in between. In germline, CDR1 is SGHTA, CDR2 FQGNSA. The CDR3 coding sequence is TGTGCCAGCAGCCTACCCCCCCGGGGCCCGTACGAGCAGTACTTC. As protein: CASSLPPRGPYEQYF.

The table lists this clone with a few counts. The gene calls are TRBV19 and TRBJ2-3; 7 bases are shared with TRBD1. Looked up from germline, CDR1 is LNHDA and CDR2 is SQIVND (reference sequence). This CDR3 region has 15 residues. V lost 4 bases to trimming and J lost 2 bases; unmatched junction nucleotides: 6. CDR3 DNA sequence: TGTGCCAGTAGTACAGGGGGACGGATCACAGATACGCAGTATTTT. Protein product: CASSTGGRITDTQYF.

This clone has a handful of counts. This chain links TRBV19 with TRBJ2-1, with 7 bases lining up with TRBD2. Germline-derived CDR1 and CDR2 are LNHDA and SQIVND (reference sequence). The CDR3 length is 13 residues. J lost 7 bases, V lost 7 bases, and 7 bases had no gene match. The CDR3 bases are TGTGCCAGTACTAGCGGCCCGTGGAATGAGCAGTTCTTC. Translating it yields CASTSGPWNEQFF.